One T cell receptor beta chain is described in this entry. This sample was taken from a study of blood T cell repertoires in COVID-19. Study details: T cells, B-cell-depleted T cells, or PBMCs provided the cDNA or gDNA that served as material.

Method: immunoSEQ multiplex PCR; TCRdb's copy keeps in-frame clones and lacks some. In the table there are 240,000 or so clones, approximately 80% of which are singletons. CDR1 is SGHVS, CDR2 FQNEAQ, per germline. The V and J ends lost 5 bases and 0 bases respectively, with 14 bases between them. The CDR3 covers 16 residues. The gene calls are TRBV7-8 and TRBJ1-3; D gene ambiguous. This TCR was recovered from a man aged 25 to 45 who had recovered from COVID-19. The sample was peripheral blood. The CDR3 sequence: CASSPEAASSGNTIYF. The CDR3 coding sequence is TGTGCCAGCAGCCCCGAGGCCGCAAGCTCTGGAAACACCATATATTTT.